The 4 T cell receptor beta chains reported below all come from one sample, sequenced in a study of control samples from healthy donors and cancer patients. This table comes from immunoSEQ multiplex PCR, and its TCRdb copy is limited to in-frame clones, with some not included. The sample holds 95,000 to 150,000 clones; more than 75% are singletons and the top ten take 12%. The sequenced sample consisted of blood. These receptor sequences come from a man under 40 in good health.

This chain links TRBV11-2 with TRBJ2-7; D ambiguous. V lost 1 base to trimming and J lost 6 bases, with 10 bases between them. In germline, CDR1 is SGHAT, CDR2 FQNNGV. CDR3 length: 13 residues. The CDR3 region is CASSLGGGGEQYF. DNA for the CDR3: TGTGCCAGCAGCTTAGGAGGCGGCGGCGAGCAGTACTTC.

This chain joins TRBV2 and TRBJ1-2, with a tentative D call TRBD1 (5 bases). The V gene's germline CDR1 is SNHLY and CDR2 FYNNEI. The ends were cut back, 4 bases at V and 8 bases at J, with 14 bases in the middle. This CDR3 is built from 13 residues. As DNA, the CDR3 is TGTGCCAGCAGTGCCCTCGGGGGAGTAGGCTACACCTTC. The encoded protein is CASSALGGVGYTF.

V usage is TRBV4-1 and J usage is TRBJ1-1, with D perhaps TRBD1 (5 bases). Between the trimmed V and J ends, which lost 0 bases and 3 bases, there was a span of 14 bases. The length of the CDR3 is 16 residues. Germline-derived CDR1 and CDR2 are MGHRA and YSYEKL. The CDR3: CASSQERGGGDTEAFF. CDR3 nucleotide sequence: TGCGCCAGCAGCCAAGAGAGGGGAGGTGGAGACACTGAAGCTTTCTTT.

CDR3 sequence reads: CASRWDTNTDTQYF. The CDR3 nucleotides are TGTGCCAGCAGGTGGGACACCAACACAGATACGCAGTATTTT. This chain links TRBV28 with TRBJ2-3; tentatively, D is TRBD1 (6 bases). V lost 6 bases to trimming and J lost 2 bases, with 12 bases between them. The CDR3 is 14 amino acids. Per germline, CDR1 MDHEN and CDR2 SYDVKM.